These 29 T cell receptor beta chains were sequenced from one sample in a study of T cell changes during pregnancy in multiple sclerosis. The protocol was immunoSEQ multiplex PCR, while the TCRdb copy is restricted to in-frame clones and leaves out a portion. The table lists some 87,000 clones, 85% to 95% of them singletons, with about 2.7% in the top ten. The specimen was peripheral blood, collected in the first trimester of pregnancy. The receptors come from a female donor with multiple sclerosis, enrolled in a pregnancy study.

The genes are TRBV28 and TRBJ2-7; 10 bases line up with TRBD1. Trimming removed 6 bases from V and 4 bases from J; junction bases left unmatched: 9. This CDR3 is 15 amino acids long. CDR1 is MDHEN and CDR2 is SYDVKM in the germline V gene. The CDR3 nucleotides read TGTGCCAGCAGAGGCGGAGGACAGGGGGTATACGAGCAGTACTTC. It is translated as CASRGGGQGVYEQYF. Full variable domain (missing parts from reference TRBV28 and TRBJ2-7): DVKVTQSSRYLVKRTGEKVFLECVQDMDHENMFWYRQDPGLGLRLIYFSYDVKMKEKGDIPEGYSVSREKKERFSLILESASTNQTSMYLCASRGGGQGVYEQYFGPGTRLTVT.

The chain couples TRBV28 to TRBJ1-2; the D is unclear. The CDR3 contains 13 residues. V lost 6 bases to trimming and J lost 2 bases, with 10 bases between them. The germline gives CDR1 MDHEN, CDR2 SYDVKM. As DNA, the CDR3 is TGTGCCAGCAGCCGCGGTAGGAACTATGGCTACACCTTC. Amino acid sequence: CASSRGRNYGYTF.

V gene TRBV6-6 combines with J gene TRBJ2-3; no definite D call. The V end lost 6 bases, the J end lost 4 bases, and 8 bases lay between the germline ends. This CDR3 contains 12 residues. The germline CDR1 and CDR2 sequences are MNHNY and SVGAGI (reference sequence). The CDR3 bases are TGTGCCAGCAGCTCCCTCCCAGATACGCAGTATTTT. Its translation: CASSSLPDTQYF.

This chain links TRBV28 with TRBJ2-1; 9 nucleotides agree with TRBD2. V lost 4 bases to trimming and J lost 7 bases; unmatched junction nucleotides: 11. Germline assignment: CDR1 MDHEN and CDR2 SYDVKM. The CDR3 extends over 16 amino acids. In nucleotides, the CDR3 is TGTGCCAGCAGTTCCCTAAGTAGCGGGAGAGGAAATGAGCAGTTCTTC. The encoded protein is CASSSLSSGRGNEQFF.

The genes are TRBV5-5 and TRBJ2-7; 7 nucleotides align to TRBD2. Germline CDR1 reads SGHKS; CDR2 reads YYEKEE (reference sequence). The J segment lost 2 bases and the V segment lost 3 bases, leaving 5 bases of the junction unmatched. The CDR3 has 14 residues. The CDR3 DNA reads as TGTGCCAGCAGCTCCCCGGCGGGAGCCTACGAGCAGTACTTC. This translates into CASSSPAGAYEQYF.

The J gene is TRBJ1-4, the V gene TRBV18, with D unclear. CDR1 and CDR2 from the germline V gene are KGHSH and LQKENI. Trimming removed 3 bases at V and 0 bases at J, with 8 bases between. The CDR3 is 15 residues long. Written as DNA, the CDR3 is TGTGCCAGCTCACCCCAAGCCGCAACTAATGAAAAACTGTTTTTT. Protein: CASSPQAATNEKLFF.

This rearrangement joins TRBV7-2 to TRBJ2-1, with 10 bases fitting TRBD2. V gave up 4 bases and J gave up 16 bases; unmatched junction bases: 10. Germline values: CDR1 SGHTA, CDR2 FQGNSA. The CDR3 spans 13 residues. In DNA form, the CDR3 reads TGTGCCAGCAGCTCCCGTTATAGCGGGAGGAGCTTCTTC. It is translated as CASSSRYSGRSFF.

This sequence joins TRBV5-4 and TRBJ1-2, with D possibly being TRBD1 (5 bases). Trimming cost V 4 bases and J 8 bases, with 9 bases left between them. Germline CDR1 SGHNT, CDR2 YYREEE (reference sequence). This CDR3 has 11 residues. This CDR3 reads CASSLGAGYTF. The CDR3, as DNA: TGTGCCAGCAGCCTAGGGGCAGGCTACACCTTC. The entire variable domain, with the rest obtained from reference TRBV5-4 and TRBJ1-2, is as follows: ETGVTQSPTHLIKTRGQQVTLRCSSQSGHNTVSWYQQALGQGPQFIFQYYREEENGRGNFPPRFSGLQFPNYSSELNVNALELDDSALYLCASSLGAGYTFGSGTRLTVV.

The gene calls are TRBV29-1 and TRBJ2-7; 8 nucleotides line up with TRBD2. V lost 7 bases and J lost 3; bases outside the gene matches: 8. CDR1 is SQVTM and CDR2 is ANQGSEA in the germline V gene. This CDR3 contains 13 residues. The CDR3 protein is CSAGSGRVYEQYF. The CDR3, as DNA: TGCAGCGCTGGAAGCGGGAGAGTCTACGAGCAGTACTTC.

The CDR3 here is CATSRGLAGVYEQYF. CDR3 sequence (DNA): TGTGCCACCAGCAGAGGGCTAGCGGGAGTCTACGAGCAGTACTTC. The chain uses TRBV15 and TRBJ2-7, with 10 bases aligning to TRBD2. The germline V gene has CDR1 LNHNV and CDR2 YYDKDF (reference sequence). Trimming at V came to 1 base and at J to 3 bases, leaving 3 bases not matched to a gene. The CDR3 covers 15 residues.

This clone came up once. The chain uses TRBV7-2 and TRBJ2-7; 8 bases are shared with TRBD1. The CDR3 totals 15 residues. Germline assignment: CDR1 SGHTA and CDR2 FQGNSA. The trim removed 5 bases at V and 2 bases at J, leaving 8 bases unmatched. The CDR3 is CASSLYRTGPYEQYF. The CDR3 DNA is TGTGCCAGCAGCCTTTACAGGACAGGGCCCTACGAGCAGTACTTC.

The CDR3 sequence: CASSTPGTGYDGYTF. The CDR3 region has the DNA TGTGCCAGCAGCACACCCGGGACAGGGTACGATGGCTACACCTTC. The chain employs TRBV6-5 and TRBJ1-2; 9 positions match TRBD1. Per germline, CDR1 MNHEY and CDR2 SVGAGI. This CDR3 is built from 15 residues. With 6 bases clipped from V and 6 bases from J, the junction kept 11 bases outside the gene matches.

This clone was detected only once. V usage is TRBV7-9 and J usage is TRBJ2-7; 8 positions agree with TRBD2. The CDR3 has 17 residues. CDR1 is SEHNR, CDR2 FQNEAQ, per germline (reference sequence). V lost 1 base, J lost 5 bases, and 13 bases stayed unmatched. DNA for the CDR3: TGTGCCAGCAGCTTAGGAGTGGGCGGGACTAGAAGTAACGAGCAGTACTTC. Protein: CASSLGVGGTRSNEQYF.

This chain connects TRBV5-8 to TRBJ2-1; TRBD2 matches 9 bases. The CDR3 has 15 residues. Trimming at V came to 3 bases and at J to 0 bases, leaving 1 base not matched to a gene. The germline gives CDR1 SGHTS, CDR2 YDEGEE. In DNA form, the CDR3 reads TGTGCCAGCAGCTCGGGACTAGCCTCCTACAATGAGCAGTTCTTC. Protein sequence: CASSSGLASYNEQFF.

V and J are TRBV11-3 and TRBJ2-1; 8 bases line up with TRBD2. V shed 5 bases, J shed 8 bases, and the junction held 11 bases outside the gene matches. The CDR3 has 15 amino acids. Germline values: CDR1 SGHNT, CDR2 YENEEA. CDR3 bases: TGTGCCAGCAGCGGAGTTATAGCGGGAAAGCATGAGCAGTTCTTC. It is translated as CASSGVIAGKHEQFF.

The gene calls are TRBV19 and TRBJ2-1; TRBD2 is a possible D gene (6 bases). The ends were cut back, 1 base at V and 4 bases at J, with 17 bases in the middle. Germline V gene sequence: CDR1 LNHDA, CDR2 SQIVND (reference sequence). This CDR3 is 17 amino acids long. For the CDR3, the DNA is TGTGCCAGTAGTATAGTAGAAATGGCTAGCGATTACAATGAGCAGTTCTTC. Its protein product is CASSIVEMASDYNEQFF.

Remarks on this clone: The same CDR3 is also encoded by other DNA sequences in this sample. The rearrangement joins TRBV9 to TRBJ2-6; no reliable D call. In germline, CDR1 is SGDLS, CDR2 YYNGEE. The CDR3 loop spans 15 amino acids. Trimming took off 0 bases at V and 4 bases at J, with 8 bases between the two ends. CDR3 in amino acids: CASSVAGSGANVLTF. The CDR3 DNA is TGTGCCAGCAGCGTAGCAGGTTCCGGGGCCAACGTCCTGACTTTC.

This rearrangement joins TRBV9 to TRBJ2-7, with 9 bases that match TRBD1. Per germline, CDR1 SGDLS and CDR2 YYNGEE. The V gene end was trimmed by 2 bases and the J gene end by 7 bases; junction bases not matched to a gene: 7. This CDR3 contains 14 residues. The CDR3 sequence is CASSVGTGLWEQYF. The CDR3, as DNA: TGTGCCAGCAGCGTCGGGACAGGGCTCTGGGAGCAGTACTTC.

The chain uses TRBV28 and TRBJ2-7; tentative D call: TRBD1 (5 bases). Germline CDR1 reads MDHEN; CDR2 reads SYDVKM. The CDR3 is made up of 15 amino acids. Trimming removed 9 bases at V and 4 bases at J, with 22 bases between. The CDR3 bases are TGTGCCAGTGATACAGGTCCTTCGGCCCATTACGAGCAGTACTTC. It specifies CASDTGPSAHYEQYF. Full variable domain (outside the CDR3, taken from reference TRBV28 and TRBJ2-7): DVKVTQSSRYLVKRTGEKVFLECVQDMDHENMFWYRQDPGLGLRLIYFSYDVKMKEKGDIPEGYSVSREKKERFSLILESASTNQTSMYLCASDTGPSAHYEQYFGPGTRLTVT.

The chain carries TRBV9 and TRBJ2-3, with D possibly being TRBD2 (6 bases). Trimming took 0 bases from V and 3 from J, leaving 11 bases between them. CDR1 is SGDLS, CDR2 YYNGEE, per germline. CDR3 size: 15 residues. The CDR3: CASSVASSGTDTQYF. The CDR3 region has the DNA TGTGCCAGCAGCGTAGCGTCCAGCGGGACAGATACGCAGTATTTT.

This clone was seen a handful of times. The chain joins TRBV30 to TRBJ2-2, with 7 bases identical to TRBD1. The germline gives CDR1 GTSNPN, CDR2 SVGIG (reference sequence). V was pared by 3 bases and J by 6 bases, with 10 bases of the junction left unmatched. The CDR3 contains 15 residues. CDR3 coding DNA: TGTGCCTGGAGAGGAGAGGGGGCGCTGCCCGGGGAGCTGTTTTTT. As protein: CAWRGEGALPGELFF.

The rearrangement joins TRBV4-2 to TRBJ1-4, with D perhaps TRBD1 (5 bases). Looked up from germline, CDR1 is LGHNA and CDR2 is YNFKEQ. Trimming removed 0 bases at V and 11 bases at J, with 7 bases between. The CDR3 has 12 amino acids. The CDR3 sequence is CASSQDSGKLFF. The CDR3 DNA is TGTGCCAGCAGCCAAGATTCAGGGAAACTGTTTTTT.

The chain uses TRBV4-1 and TRBJ2-4; 9 bases fit TRBD2. CDR3 length: 19 residues. CDR1 MGHRA and CDR2 YSYEKL come from the germline V gene. V was clipped by 1 base and J by 7 bases; unmatched bases: 17. CDR3 residues: CASSQVGIAGVGVRNIQYF. The CDR3 region has the DNA TGCGCCAGCAGCCAAGTAGGGATAGCGGGAGTGGGAGTTAGGAACATTCAGTACTTC.

This sequence joins TRBV18 and TRBJ2-3; 13 nucleotides match TRBD2. Germline-derived CDR1 and CDR2 are KGHSH and LQKENI. Trimming cost V 1 base and J 3 bases; bases outside gene matches: 7. The CDR3 has 18 residues. CDR3 DNA: TGTGCCAGCTCACCACTCTGGACTAGCGGGAGAAATACAGATACGCAGTATTTT. Its protein is CASSPLWTSGRNTDTQYF.

The rearrangement joins TRBV7-9 to TRBJ2-1; D is perhaps TRBD1 (6 bases). Germline values: CDR1 SEHNR, CDR2 FQNEAQ (reference sequence). V was clipped by 1 base and J by 4 bases, with 14 bases between them. The CDR3 has 16 residues. DNA of the CDR3: TGTGCCAGCAGCTTAGGGCCCGGGACACTATACAATGAGCAGTTCTTC. Protein product: CASSLGPGTLYNEQFF.

The V gene is TRBV6-5, the J gene TRBJ2-7; unclear D gene. V lost 7 bases and J 1 base, leaving 14 bases between the germline ends. Germline V CDR1 and CDR2: MNHEY, SVGAGI. This CDR3 contains 14 residues. In nucleotides, the CDR3 is TGTGCCAGCATGGAGTCTCTCCCTTCCTACGAGCAGTACTTC. This sequence encodes CASMESLPSYEQYF.

This rearrangement joins TRBV27 to TRBJ2-5; D is possibly TRBD2 (7 bases). CDR3 size: 20 residues. V was shortened by 6 bases and J by 4 bases, with 33 bases between the two germline ends. The germline CDR1 and CDR2 sequences are MNHEY and SMNVEV (reference sequence). DNA of the CDR3: TGTGCCAGCAGAACCAACGGGTACAGGGACTATCCCGGGGGCCCAGAGACCCAGTACTTC. Protein product: CASRTNGYRDYPGGPETQYF.

The V call is TRBV19, the J call TRBJ2-6; D might be TRBD1 (6 bases). From germline, CDR1 is LNHDA and CDR2 SQIVND (reference sequence). V was shortened by 5 bases and J by 0 bases, with 11 bases between the two germline ends. The CDR3 contains 16 residues. CDR3 nucleotide sequence: TGTGCCAGTAGTCCCGACAGGCTCTCTGGGGCCAACGTCCTGACTTTC. Translated, it gives CASSPDRLSGANVLTF.

The CDR3: CASSRFSGANVLTF. The CDR3 coding sequence is TGTGCCAGCAGTCGGTTCTCTGGGGCCAACGTCCTGACTTTC. The rearrangement uses TRBV2 and TRBJ2-6; the D is unclear. This CDR3 spans 14 amino acids. Trimming removed 5 bases at V and 0 bases at J, with 5 bases between. Germline assignment: CDR1 SNHLY and CDR2 FYNNEI.